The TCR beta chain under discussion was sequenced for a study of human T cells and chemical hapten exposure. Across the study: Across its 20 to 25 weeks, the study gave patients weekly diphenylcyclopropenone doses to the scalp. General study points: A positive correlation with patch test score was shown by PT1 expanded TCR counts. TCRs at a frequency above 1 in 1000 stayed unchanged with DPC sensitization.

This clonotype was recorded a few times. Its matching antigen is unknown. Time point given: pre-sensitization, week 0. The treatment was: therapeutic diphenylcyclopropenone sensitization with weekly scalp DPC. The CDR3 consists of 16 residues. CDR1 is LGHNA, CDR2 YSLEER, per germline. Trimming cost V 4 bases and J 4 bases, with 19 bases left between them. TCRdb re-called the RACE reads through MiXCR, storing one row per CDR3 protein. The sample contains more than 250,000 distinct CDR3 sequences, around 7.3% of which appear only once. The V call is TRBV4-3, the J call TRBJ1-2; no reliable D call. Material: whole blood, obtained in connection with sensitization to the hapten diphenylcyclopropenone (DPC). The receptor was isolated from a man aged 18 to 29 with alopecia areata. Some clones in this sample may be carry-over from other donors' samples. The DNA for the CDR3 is TGCGCCAGCAGCCCCGAGCGGAGCCTGGGGATCTATGGCTACACCTTC. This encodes CASSPERSLGIYGYTF.